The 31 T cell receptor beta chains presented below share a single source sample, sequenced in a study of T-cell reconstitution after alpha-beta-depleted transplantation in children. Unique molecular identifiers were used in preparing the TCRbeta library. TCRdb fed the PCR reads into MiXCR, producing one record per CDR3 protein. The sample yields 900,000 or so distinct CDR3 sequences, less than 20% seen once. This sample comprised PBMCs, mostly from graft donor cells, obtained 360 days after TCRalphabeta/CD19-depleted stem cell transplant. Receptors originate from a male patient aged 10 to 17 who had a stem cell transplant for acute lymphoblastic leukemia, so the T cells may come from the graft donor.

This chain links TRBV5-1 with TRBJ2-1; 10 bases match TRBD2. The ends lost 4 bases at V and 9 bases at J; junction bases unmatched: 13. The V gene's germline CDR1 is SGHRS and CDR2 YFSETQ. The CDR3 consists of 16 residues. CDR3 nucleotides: TGCGCCAGCAGCCTGGTCGGCCTAGCGGGAGCTGGTGAGCAGTTCTTC. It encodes CASSLVGLAGAGEQFF.

CDR3 sequence (DNA): TGTGCCAGCAGCTTAGAAGGGCAGGGCCAAGAGACCCAGTACTTC. Amino acids: CASSLEGQGQETQYF. The rearrangement links TRBV11-2 to TRBJ2-5; tentatively, D is TRBD1 (5 bases). CDR3 length equals 15 residues. Germline values: CDR1 SGHAT, CDR2 FQNNGV. Trimming pared 0 bases from V and 1 base from J, leaving 9 bases between.

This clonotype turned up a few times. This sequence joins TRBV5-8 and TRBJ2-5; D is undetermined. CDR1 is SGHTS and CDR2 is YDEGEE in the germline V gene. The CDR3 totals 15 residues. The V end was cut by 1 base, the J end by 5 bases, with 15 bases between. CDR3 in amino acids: CASSLLHNRRETQYF. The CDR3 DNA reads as TGTGCCAGCAGCTTGCTTCACAATCGGCGGGAGACCCAGTACTTC.

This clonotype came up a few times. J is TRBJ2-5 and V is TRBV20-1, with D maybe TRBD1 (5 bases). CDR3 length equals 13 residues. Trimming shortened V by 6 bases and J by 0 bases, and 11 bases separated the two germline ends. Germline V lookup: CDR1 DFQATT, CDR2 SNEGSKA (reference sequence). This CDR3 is CSALGANQETQYF. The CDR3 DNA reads TGCAGTGCCCTTGGGGCAAACCAAGAGACCCAGTACTTC.

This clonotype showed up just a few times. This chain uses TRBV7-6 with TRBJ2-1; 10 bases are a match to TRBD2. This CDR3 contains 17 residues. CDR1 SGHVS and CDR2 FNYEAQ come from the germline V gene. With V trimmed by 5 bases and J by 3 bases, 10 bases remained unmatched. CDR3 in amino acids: CASSPGSGRARYNEQFF. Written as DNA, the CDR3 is TGTGCCAGCAGCCCCGGGAGCGGGAGGGCCCGCTACAATGAGCAGTTCTTC.

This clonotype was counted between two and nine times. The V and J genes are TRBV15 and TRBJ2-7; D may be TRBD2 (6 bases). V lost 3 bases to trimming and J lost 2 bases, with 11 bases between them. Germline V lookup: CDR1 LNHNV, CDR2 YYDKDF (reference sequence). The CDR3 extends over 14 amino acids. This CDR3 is CATSSSGTTYEQYF. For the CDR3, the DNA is TGTGCCACCAGCAGTAGCGGAACTACCTACGAGCAGTACTTC.

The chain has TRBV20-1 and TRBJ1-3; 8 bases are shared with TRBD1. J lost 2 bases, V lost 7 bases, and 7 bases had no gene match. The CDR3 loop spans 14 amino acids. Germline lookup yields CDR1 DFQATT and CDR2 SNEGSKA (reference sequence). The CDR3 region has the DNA TGCAGTGGGAAACAGGGGGAGGCTGGAAACACCATATATTTT. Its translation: CSGKQGEAGNTIYF.

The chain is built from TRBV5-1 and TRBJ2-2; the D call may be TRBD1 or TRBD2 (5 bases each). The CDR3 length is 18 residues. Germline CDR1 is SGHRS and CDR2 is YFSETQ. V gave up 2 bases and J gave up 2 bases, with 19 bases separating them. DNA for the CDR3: TGCGCCAGCAGCTTAACCCTGGGACGGCCTTTAAACACCGGGGAGCTGTTTTTT. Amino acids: CASSLTLGRPLNTGELFF.

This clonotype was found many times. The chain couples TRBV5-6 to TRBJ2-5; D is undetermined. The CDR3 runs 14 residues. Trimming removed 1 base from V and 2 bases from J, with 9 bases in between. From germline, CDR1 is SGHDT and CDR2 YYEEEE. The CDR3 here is CASSLNRQQETQYF. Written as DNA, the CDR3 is TGTGCCAGCAGCTTGAATCGGCAGCAAGAGACCCAGTACTTC. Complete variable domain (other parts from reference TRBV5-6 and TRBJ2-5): DAGVTQSPTHLIKTRGQQVTLRCSPKSGHDTVSWYQQALGQGPQFIFQYYEEEERQRGNFPDRFSGHQFPNYSSELNVNALLLGDSALYLCASSLNRQQETQYFGPGTRLLVL.

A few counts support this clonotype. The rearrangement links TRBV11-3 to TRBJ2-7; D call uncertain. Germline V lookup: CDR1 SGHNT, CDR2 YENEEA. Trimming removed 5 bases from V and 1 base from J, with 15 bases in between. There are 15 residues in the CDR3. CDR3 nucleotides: TGTGCCAGCAGCCAGCCTTTGACGAATTCCTACGAGCAGTACTTC. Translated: CASSQPLTNSYEQYF.

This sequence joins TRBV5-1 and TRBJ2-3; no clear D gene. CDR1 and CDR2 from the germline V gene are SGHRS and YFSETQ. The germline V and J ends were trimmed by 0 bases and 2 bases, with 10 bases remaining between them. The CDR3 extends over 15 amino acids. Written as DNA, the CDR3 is TGCGCCAGCAGCTTGGTAGGCAGGACCACAGATACGCAGTATTTT. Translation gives CASSLVGRTTDTQYF.

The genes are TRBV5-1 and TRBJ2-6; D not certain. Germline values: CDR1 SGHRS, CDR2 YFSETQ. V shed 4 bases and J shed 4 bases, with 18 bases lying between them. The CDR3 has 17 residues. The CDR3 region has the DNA TGCGCCAGCAGCCCCGTGGGGTCCCGATTGGGGGCCAACGTCCTGACTTTC. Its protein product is CASSPVGSRLGANVLTF.

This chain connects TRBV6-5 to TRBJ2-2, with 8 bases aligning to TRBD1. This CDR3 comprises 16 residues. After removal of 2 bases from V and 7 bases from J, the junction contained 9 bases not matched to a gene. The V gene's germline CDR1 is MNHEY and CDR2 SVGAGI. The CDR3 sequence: CASSYRQGIGFGELFF. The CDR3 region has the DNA TGTGCCAGCAGTTACCGACAGGGGATCGGATTCGGGGAGCTGTTTTTT.

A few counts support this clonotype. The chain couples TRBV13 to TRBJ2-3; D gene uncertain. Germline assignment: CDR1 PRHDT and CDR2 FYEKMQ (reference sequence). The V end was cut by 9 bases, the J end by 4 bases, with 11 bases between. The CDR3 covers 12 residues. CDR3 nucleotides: TGTGCCAGGGGAAGAGTTTCAGATACGCAGTATTTT. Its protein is CARGRVSDTQYF.

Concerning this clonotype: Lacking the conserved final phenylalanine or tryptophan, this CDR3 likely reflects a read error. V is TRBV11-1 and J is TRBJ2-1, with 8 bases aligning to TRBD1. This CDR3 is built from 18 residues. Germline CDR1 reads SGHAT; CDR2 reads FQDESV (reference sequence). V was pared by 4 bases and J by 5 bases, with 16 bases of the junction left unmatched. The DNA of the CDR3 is TGTGCCAGCAGCTCTGGATTCTCTAGGGACAGGAGGAACAATGAGCAGTTCATC. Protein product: CASSSGFSRDRRNNEQFI.

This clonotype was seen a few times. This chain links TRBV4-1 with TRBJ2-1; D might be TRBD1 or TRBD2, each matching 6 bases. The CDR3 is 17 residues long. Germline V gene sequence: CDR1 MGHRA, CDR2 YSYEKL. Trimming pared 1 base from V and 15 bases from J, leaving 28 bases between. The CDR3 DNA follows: TGCGCCAGCAGCCAAGTGGGGGGCACAAGACCCACCAATGTTCCGTTCTTC. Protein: CASSQVGGTRPTNVPFF.

The CDR3 spells CASSLALGDGPYEQYF. DNA of the CDR3: TGTGCCAGCAGCTTAGCACTAGGAGACGGCCCATACGAGCAGTACTTC. The rearrangement joins TRBV7-4 to TRBJ2-7; the D gene is possibly TRBD2 (5 bases). Germline V gene sequence: CDR1 SGHVT, CDR2 SQSDAQ. Trimming took 0 bases from V and 4 from J, leaving 16 bases between them. CDR3 length: 16 residues. Complete variable domain (other parts from reference TRBV7-4 and TRBJ2-7): GAGVSQSPRYKVAKRGRDVALRCDSISGHVTLYWYRQTLGQGSEVLTYSQSDAQRDKSGRPSGRFSAERPERSVSTLKIQRTEQGDSAVYLCASSLALGDGPYEQYFGPGTRLTVT.

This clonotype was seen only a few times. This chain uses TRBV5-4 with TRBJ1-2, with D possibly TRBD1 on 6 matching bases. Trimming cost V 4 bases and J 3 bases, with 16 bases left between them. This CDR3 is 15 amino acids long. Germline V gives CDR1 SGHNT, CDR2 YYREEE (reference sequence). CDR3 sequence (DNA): TGTGCCAGCAGCGTCCTAAACAGGGTGGACTATGGCTACACCTTC. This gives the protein CASSVLNRVDYGYTF.

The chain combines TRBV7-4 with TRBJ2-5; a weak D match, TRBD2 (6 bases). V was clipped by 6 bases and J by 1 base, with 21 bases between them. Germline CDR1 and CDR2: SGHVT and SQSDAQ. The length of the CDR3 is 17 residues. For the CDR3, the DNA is TGTGCCAGCAGAATCGGGGATGGCGGGGTGAGCCAAGAGACCCAGTACTTC. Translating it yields CASRIGDGGVSQETQYF.

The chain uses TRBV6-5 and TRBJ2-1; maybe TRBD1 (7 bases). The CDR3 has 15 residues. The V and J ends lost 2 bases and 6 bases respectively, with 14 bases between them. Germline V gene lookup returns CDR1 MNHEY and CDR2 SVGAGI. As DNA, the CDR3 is TGTGCCAGCAGTTACGAGGGGGCACTAGCCAATGAGCAGTTCTTC. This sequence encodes CASSYEGALANEQFF.

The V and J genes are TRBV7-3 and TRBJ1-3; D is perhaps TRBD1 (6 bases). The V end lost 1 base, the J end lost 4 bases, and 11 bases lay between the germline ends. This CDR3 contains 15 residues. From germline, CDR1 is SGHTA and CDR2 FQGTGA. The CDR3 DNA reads TGTGCCAGCAGCTTAATCGCAGGGGCGGGAAACACCATATATTTT. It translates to CASSLIAGAGNTIYF.

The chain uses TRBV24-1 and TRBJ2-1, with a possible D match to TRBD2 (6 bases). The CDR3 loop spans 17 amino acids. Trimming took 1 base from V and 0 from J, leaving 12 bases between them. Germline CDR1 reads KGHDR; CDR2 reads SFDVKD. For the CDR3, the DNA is TGTGCCACCAGTGATTTACGAGGGAGGAGCTCCTACAATGAGCAGTTCTTC. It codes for CATSDLRGRSSYNEQFF.

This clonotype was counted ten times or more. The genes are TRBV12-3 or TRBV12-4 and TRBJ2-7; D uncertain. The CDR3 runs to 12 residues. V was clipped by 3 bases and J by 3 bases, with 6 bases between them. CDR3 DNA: TGTGCCAGCAGTTTGGGGATCTACGAGCAGTACTTC. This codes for CASSLGIYEQYF.

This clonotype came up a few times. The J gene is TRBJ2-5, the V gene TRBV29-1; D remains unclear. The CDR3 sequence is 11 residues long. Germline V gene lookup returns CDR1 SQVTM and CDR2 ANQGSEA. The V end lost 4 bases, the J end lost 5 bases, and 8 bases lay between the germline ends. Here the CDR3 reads CSVAVDETQYF. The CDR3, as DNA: TGCAGCGTTGCGGTGGACGAGACCCAGTACTTC. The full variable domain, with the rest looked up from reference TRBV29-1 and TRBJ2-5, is SAVISQKPSRDICQRGTSLTIQCQVDSQVTMMFWYRQQPGQSLTLIATANQGSEATYESGFVIDKFPISRPNLTFSTLTVSNMSPEDSSIYLCSVAVDETQYFGPGTRLLVL.

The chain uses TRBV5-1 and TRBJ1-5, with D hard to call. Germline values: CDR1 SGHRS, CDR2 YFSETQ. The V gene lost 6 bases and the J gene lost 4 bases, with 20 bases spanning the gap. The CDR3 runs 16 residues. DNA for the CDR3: TGCGCCAGCACCAGGAGGGAACCCACGGCAAATCAGCCCCAGCATTTT. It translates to CASTRREPTANQPQHF.

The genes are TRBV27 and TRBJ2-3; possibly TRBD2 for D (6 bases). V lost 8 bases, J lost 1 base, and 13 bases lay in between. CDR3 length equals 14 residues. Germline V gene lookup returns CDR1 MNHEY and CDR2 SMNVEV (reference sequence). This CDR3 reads CASRLVAGTDTQYF. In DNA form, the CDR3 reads TGTGCCAGCCGACTAGTGGCGGGCACAGATACGCAGTATTTT.

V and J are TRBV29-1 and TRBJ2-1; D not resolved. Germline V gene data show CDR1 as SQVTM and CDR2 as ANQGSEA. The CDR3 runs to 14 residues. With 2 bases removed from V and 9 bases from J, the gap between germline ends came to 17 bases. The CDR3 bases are TGCAGCGTTGAAATCACAATATTGCCTGGTGAGCAGTTCTTC. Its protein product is CSVEITILPGEQFF.

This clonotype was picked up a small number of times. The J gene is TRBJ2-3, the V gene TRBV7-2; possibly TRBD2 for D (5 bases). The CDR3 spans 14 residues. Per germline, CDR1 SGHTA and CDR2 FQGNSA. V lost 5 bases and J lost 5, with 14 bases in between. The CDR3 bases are TGTGCCAGCAGCCCCCGGGGTATGATAGATACGCAGTATTTT. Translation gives CASSPRGMIDTQYF.

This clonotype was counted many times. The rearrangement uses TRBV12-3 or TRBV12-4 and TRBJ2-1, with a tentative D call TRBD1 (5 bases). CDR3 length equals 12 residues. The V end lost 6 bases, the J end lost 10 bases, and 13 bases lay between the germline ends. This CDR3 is CASSPGRSEQFF. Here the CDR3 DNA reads TGTGCCAGCAGCCCAGGGCGGAGCGAGCAGTTCTTC.

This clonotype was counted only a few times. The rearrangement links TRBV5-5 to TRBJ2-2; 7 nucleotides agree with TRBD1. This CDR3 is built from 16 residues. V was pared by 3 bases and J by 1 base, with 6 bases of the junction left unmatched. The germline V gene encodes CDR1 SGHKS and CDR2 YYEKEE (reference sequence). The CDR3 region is CASSSPGQLNTGELFF. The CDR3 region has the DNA TGTGCCAGCAGCTCGCCGGGACAGTTGAACACCGGGGAGCTGTTTTTT.

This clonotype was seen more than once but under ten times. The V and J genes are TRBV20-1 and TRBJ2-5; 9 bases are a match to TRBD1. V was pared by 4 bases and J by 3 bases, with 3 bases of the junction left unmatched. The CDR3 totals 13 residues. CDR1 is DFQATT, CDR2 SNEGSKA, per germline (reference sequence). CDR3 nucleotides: TGCAGTGCTACTTGGACAGGGGAAGAGACCCAGTACTTC. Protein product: CSATWTGEETQYF.